This record covers a single T cell receptor beta chain. Antigen unknown. Stated treatment: oral pan-JAK inhibitor, 5-10 mg twice daily. Once RNA had been extracted, it was reverse transcribed into cDNA to act as the sequencing template. Clones were read by immunoSEQ multiplex PCR, and TCRdb kept only the in-frame ones, dropping some. The sample lists 150,000 to 200,000 clones, 58% occurring once. Germline V gene sequence: CDR1 LGHNA, CDR2 YNFKEQ. V was trimmed by 0 bases and J by 4 bases, leaving 21 bases between them. This CDR3 is built from 18 residues. The entry originates in a study of CD8+ T cells in alopecia areata. Study findings and constraints: Clonality exceeded that of normal scalp in lesional scalp, most notably in alopecia totalis/universalis.

The genes are TRBV4-2 and TRBJ1-1; D not certain. Here the sequenced sample was CD4+ T cells sorted from blood, taken between weeks 55 and 70, from a patient treated with tofacitinib. This TCR was sampled from a human donor with alopecia areata. This chain's CDR3 is CASSQDRAVGPSSTEAFF. As DNA, the CDR3 is TGTGCCAGCAGCCAAGATCGGGCAGTAGGACCGAGTTCCACTGAAGCTTTCTTT.